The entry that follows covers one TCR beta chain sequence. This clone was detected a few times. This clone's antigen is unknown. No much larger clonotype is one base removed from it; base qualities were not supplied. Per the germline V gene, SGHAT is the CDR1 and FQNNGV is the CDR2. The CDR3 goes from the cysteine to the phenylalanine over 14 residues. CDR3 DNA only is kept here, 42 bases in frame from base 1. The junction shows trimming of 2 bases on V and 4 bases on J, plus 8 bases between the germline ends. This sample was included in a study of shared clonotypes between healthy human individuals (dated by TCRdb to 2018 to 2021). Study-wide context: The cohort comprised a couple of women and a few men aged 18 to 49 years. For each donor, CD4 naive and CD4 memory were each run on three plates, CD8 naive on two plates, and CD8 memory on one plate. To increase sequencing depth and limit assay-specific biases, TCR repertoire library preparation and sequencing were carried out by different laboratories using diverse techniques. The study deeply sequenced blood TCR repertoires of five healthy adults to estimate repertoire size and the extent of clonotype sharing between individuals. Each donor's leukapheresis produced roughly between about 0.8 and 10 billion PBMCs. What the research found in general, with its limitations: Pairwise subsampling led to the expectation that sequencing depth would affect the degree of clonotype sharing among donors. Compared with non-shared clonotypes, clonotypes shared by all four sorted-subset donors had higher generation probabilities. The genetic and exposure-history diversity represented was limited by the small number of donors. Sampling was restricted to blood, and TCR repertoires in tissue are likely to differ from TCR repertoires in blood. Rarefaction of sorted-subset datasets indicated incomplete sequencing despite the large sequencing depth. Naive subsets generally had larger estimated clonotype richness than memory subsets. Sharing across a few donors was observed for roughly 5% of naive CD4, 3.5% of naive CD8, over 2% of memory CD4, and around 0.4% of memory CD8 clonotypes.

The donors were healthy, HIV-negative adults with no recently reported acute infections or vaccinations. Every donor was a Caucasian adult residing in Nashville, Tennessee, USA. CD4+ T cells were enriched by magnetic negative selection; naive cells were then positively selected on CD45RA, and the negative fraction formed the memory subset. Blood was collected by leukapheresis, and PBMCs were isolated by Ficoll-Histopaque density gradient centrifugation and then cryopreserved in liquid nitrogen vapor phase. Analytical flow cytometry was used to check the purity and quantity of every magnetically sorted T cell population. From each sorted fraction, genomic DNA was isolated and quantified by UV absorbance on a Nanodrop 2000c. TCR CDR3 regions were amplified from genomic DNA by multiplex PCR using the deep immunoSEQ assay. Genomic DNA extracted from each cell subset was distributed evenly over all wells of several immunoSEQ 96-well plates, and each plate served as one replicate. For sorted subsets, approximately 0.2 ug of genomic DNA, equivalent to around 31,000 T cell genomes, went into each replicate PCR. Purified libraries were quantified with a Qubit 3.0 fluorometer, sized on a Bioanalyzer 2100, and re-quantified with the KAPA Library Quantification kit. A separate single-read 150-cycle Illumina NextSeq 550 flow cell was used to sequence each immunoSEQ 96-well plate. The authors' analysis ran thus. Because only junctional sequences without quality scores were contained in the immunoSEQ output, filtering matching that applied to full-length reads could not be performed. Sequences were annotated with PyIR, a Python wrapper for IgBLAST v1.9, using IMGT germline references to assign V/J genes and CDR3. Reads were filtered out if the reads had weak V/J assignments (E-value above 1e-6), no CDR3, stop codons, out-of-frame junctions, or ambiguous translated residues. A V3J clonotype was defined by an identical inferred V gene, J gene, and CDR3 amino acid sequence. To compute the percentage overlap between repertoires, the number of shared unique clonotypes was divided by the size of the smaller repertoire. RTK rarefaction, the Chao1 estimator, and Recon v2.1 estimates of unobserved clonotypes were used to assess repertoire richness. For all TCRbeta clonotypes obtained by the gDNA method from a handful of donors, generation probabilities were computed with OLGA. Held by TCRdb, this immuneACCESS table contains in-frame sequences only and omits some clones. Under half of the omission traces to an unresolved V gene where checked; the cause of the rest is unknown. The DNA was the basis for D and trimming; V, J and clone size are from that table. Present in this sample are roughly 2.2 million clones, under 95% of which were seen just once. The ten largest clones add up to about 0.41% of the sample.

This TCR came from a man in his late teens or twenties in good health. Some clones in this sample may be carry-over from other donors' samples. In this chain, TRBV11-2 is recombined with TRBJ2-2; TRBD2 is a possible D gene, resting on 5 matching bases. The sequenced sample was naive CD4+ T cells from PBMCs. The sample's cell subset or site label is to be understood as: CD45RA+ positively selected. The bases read TGTGCCAGCAGCTTATCTAGCCCCACCGGGGAGCTGTTTTTT. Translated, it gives CASSLSSPTGELFF.